This entry lists 18 T cell receptor beta chains sequenced from one sample in a study of cytomegalovirus exposure and HLA in healthy donors. The PCR employed 60 Vbeta primers together with 13 Jbeta primers. Repertoires were generated with immunoSEQ multiplex PCR, while TCRdb's copy carries only in-frame clones and drops some. The profile covers around 200,000 clones, with about 83% appearing a single time and roughly 15% taken by the ten largest. Sequencing used PBMCs. These receptors came from a middle-aged man in good health and CMV-seronegative.

The chain employs TRBV5-1 and TRBJ1-5; 8 nucleotides align to TRBD1. V lost 3 bases, J lost 5 bases, and 4 bases stayed unmatched. CDR1 is SGHRS, CDR2 YFSETQ, per germline. The CDR3 is made up of 14 amino acids. The CDR3 DNA reads TGCGCCAGCAGCTCGCGGGACAGGTATCAGCCCCAGCATTTT. Translation gives CASSSRDRYQPQHF.

The chain is built from TRBV14 and TRBJ2-5, with D tentatively TRBD1 (5 bases). CDR1 is SGHDN, CDR2 FVKESK, per germline. The CDR3 runs 15 residues. The V and J ends lost 3 bases and 1 base respectively, with 12 bases between them. As DNA, the CDR3 is TGTGCCAGCAGCCATTACCCTGACAGCCAAGAGACCCAGTACTTC. Translated, it gives CASSHYPDSQETQYF.

The genes are TRBV5-1 and TRBJ1-4, with D unresolved. V was pared by 5 bases and J by 3 bases, with 26 bases between. The CDR3 runs to 19 residues. Germline CDR1 reads SGHRS; CDR2 reads YFSETQ. CDR3 DNA sequence: TGCGCCAGCAGTTTTACCCCTCCGGGTCTCATCGGGGCTAATGAAAAACTGTTTTTT. Protein: CASSFTPPGLIGANEKLFF.

V is TRBV30 and J is TRBJ2-1, with 8 bases lining up with TRBD2. The germline V gene encodes CDR1 GTSNPN and CDR2 SVGIG (reference sequence). V lost 5 bases, J lost 7 bases, and 28 bases stayed unmatched. The CDR3 consists of 20 residues. The CDR3 here is CAWAIPTGPRFPSGYNEQFF. The CDR3 nucleotides read TGTGCCTGGGCAATCCCAACAGGACCGAGGTTCCCTAGCGGGTATAATGAGCAGTTCTTC.

The chain links TRBV5-6 to TRBJ2-3; 7 bases fit TRBD1. J was trimmed by 1 base and V by 4 bases; bases with no gene match: 6. The CDR3 extends over 15 amino acids. Germline CDR1 SGHDT, CDR2 YYEEEE. The CDR3 DNA reads TGTGCCAGCAGCATACAGGGGTGGGGCACAGATACGCAGTATTTT. It encodes CASSIQGWGTDTQYF. Full variable domain (remainder filled in from reference TRBV5-6 and TRBJ2-3): DAGVTQSPTHLIKTRGQQVTLRCSPKSGHDTVSWYQQALGQGPQFIFQYYEEEERQRGNFPDRFSGHQFPNYSSELNVNALLLGDSALYLCASSIQGWGTDTQYFGPGTRLTVL.

This chain uses TRBV5-6 with TRBJ2-7, with D perhaps matching TRBD1 (6 bases). This CDR3 contains 13 residues. Trimming pared 0 bases from V and 5 bases from J, leaving 9 bases between. The germline V gene encodes CDR1 SGHDT and CDR2 YYEEEE. As DNA, the CDR3 is TGTGCCAGCAGCTTGGACAGGGCCCACGAGCAGTACTTC. This translates into CASSLDRAHEQYF.

This sequence joins TRBV11-2 and TRBJ1-5; a possible D gene is TRBD1 (5 bases). The CDR3 runs to 15 residues. Trimming pared 0 bases from V and 1 base from J, leaving 7 bases between. The germline CDR1 and CDR2 sequences are SGHAT and FQNNGV. CDR3 DNA sequence: TGTGCCAGCAGCTTAGATCAGGGCAGCAATCAGCCCCAGCATTTT. This encodes CASSLDQGSNQPQHF.

J is TRBJ2-7 and V is TRBV7-2, with 8 bases that match TRBD1. The length of the CDR3 is 18 residues. Trimming cost V 0 bases and J 4 bases; bases outside gene matches: 14. Germline CDR1 SGHTA, CDR2 FQGNSA. This chain's CDR3 is CASSLAVAGTGRLYEQYF. The CDR3 nucleotides read TGTGCCAGCAGCTTAGCCGTTGCCGGGACAGGAAGATTGTACGAGCAGTACTTC.

This chain connects TRBV10-2 to TRBJ2-3; 9 bases fit TRBD1. Trimming removed 1 base from V and 5 bases from J; junction bases left unmatched: 4. There are 15 residues in the CDR3. The V gene's germline CDR1 is WSHSY and CDR2 SAAADI. The CDR3 spells CASSELGQGQDTQYF. The CDR3 DNA is TGCGCCAGCAGTGAGTTGGGACAGGGTCAAGATACGCAGTATTTT.

The chain couples TRBV5-1 to TRBJ2-2; TRBD1 is a possible D gene (6 bases). Between the trimmed V and J ends, which lost 7 bases and 6 bases, there was a span of 19 bases. The V gene's germline CDR1 is SGHRS and CDR2 YFSETQ. This CDR3 contains 15 residues. In DNA form, the CDR3 reads TGCGCCAGCCGCAACCGGGACATCCAGCCCGGGGAGCTGTTTTTT. It translates to CASRNRDIQPGELFF.

The V gene is TRBV6-6, the J gene TRBJ2-3; 8 nucleotides align to TRBD2. The germline CDR1 and CDR2 sequences are MNHNY and SVGAGI (reference sequence). Trimming took 6 bases from V and 0 from J; bases not matched to a gene: 5. This CDR3 is built from 15 residues. CDR3 protein: CASRTSGTSTDTQYF. DNA for the CDR3: TGTGCCAGCAGAACTAGCGGAACCAGCACAGATACGCAGTATTTT.

Here the CDR3 reads CASYPGSNYGYTF. The CDR3 bases are TGTGCCAGCTATCCGGGATCTAACTATGGCTACACCTTC. The genes are TRBV28 and TRBJ1-2; D gene uncertain. Germline V gene sequence: CDR1 MDHEN, CDR2 SYDVKM. V dropped 8 bases and J dropped 0 bases, with 10 bases sitting between them. This CDR3 contains 13 residues.

The rearrangement joins TRBV28 to TRBJ2-7; 10 positions agree with TRBD2. The CDR3 sequence is 16 residues long. The germline CDR1 and CDR2 sequences are MDHEN and SYDVKM. Trimming at V came to 3 bases and at J to 4 bases, leaving 9 bases not matched to a gene. The CDR3, as DNA: TGTGCCAGCAGTTTCTCGAGCGGGAGGGCCGGGTACGAGCAGTACTTC. Protein: CASSFSSGRAGYEQYF.

This chain links TRBV7-2 with TRBJ2-1, with 8 bases aligning to TRBD2. Germline values: CDR1 SGHTA, CDR2 FQGNSA. V trimming: 5 bases; J trimming: 15 bases; junction bases outside the gene matches: 12. This CDR3 contains 13 residues. The chain's CDR3 is CASSPPNSGASFF. The CDR3 DNA follows: TGTGCCAGCAGCCCCCCTAATAGCGGGGCCTCGTTCTTC.

The V gene is TRBV27, the J gene TRBJ2-5; 7 positions match TRBD1. CDR3 size: 15 residues. Germline trimming cut 5 bases from V and 2 bases from J; bases unmatched to any gene: 8. CDR1 and CDR2 from the germline V gene are MNHEY and SMNVEV (reference sequence). In nucleotides, the CDR3 is TGTGCCAGCAGTAGCCTGGGACAGCCGCAAGAGACCCAGTACTTC. Protein: CASSSLGQPQETQYF.

A few counts support this clone. Germline is not matched at one junction end, which may reflect a read error. This chain connects TRBV9 to TRBJ1-2, with a possible D match to TRBD1 (5 bases). CDR1 is SGDLS, CDR2 YYNGEE, per germline. This CDR3 contains 12 residues. In DNA form, the CDR3 reads TGTGCCAGCAGCGACCGGGGGAGCCCCAGGAATTTC. It specifies CASSDRGSPRNF. Using reference TRBV9 and TRBJ1-2 for the parts outside the CDR3, the full variable domain is DSGVTQTPKHLITATGQRVTLRCSPRSGDLSVYWYQQSLDQGLQFLIQYYNGEERAKGNILERFSAQQFPDLHSELNLSSLELGDSALYFCASSDRGSPRNFGSGTRLTVV.

This chain connects TRBV6-5 to TRBJ1-1, with D perhaps matching TRBD1 (5 bases). The CDR3 is made up of 11 amino acids. Trimming pared 5 bases from V and 6 bases from J, leaving 7 bases between. Germline CDR1 MNHEY, CDR2 SVGAGI. The CDR3 region has the DNA TGTGCCAGCAGTGGGGGGTCTGAAGCTTTCTTT. This sequence encodes CASSGGSEAFF.

The chain links TRBV9 to TRBJ1-4, with 11 nucleotides matching TRBD1. The germline CDR1 and CDR2 sequences are SGDLS and YYNGEE. Trimming removed 4 bases from V and 13 bases from J; junction bases left unmatched: 15. CDR3 length equals 16 residues. The CDR3 sequence is CASSPRGDRGKGGLFF. CDR3 nucleotide sequence: TGTGCCAGCAGCCCGAGGGGGGACAGGGGGAAGGGGGGACTGTTTTTT.